The rows below give T cell receptor beta chains drawn from one sample of a study of OX40 agonist ivuxolimab in advanced cancers. Repertoires were generated with immunoSEQ multiplex PCR, while TCRdb's copy carries only in-frame clones and drops some. The sample includes more than 50,000 clones, approximately 80% seen only once; the top ten take approximately 4.4%. Sample: CD4+ or CD8+ T cells sorted from blood, taken in a trial of the OX40 agonist ivuxolimab. The receptors come from an adult with an advanced solid tumor such as melanoma, head and neck, liver or kidney cancer. Each CDR3 is given with its conserved first and last residue. D genes are given only for firm matches. For some rows the clone size is stated as once, few or many, or as a class when expanded; others skip it.

V	size	J	D	length	DNA	CDR3
TRBV11-3	once	TRBJ1-6	-	16	TGTGCCAGCAGCCCATCCGGGGGGGGTAATAATTCACCCCTCCACTTT	CASSPSGGGNNSPLHF
TRBV30	-	TRBJ2-3	-	14	TGTGCCTGGAAGGGGACCGCTCAAACAGATACGCAGTATTTT	CAWKGTAQTDTQYF
TRBV27	-	TRBJ2-5	TRBD2	16	TGTGCCAGCAGTCTATCCAGCGGGGAGGGGCCCGTGACCCAGTACTTC	CASSLSSGEGPVTQYF
TRBV19	-	TRBJ1-2	TRBD1	14	TGTGCCAGTAGTGACAGGGTTGGTAACTATGGCTACACCTTC	CASSDRVGNYGYTF
TRBV19	few	TRBJ1-2	TRBD1	14	TGTGCCAGTAGTATGGGACAGGGGAACTATGGCTACACCTTC	CASSMGQGNYGYTF
TRBV27	few	TRBJ1-1	-	14	TGTGCCAGCAGTTTACTCGGGGGAGATACTGAAGCTTTCTTT	CASSLLGGDTEAFF
TRBV11-1	-	TRBJ2-7	-	15	TGTGCCAGCAGCTTAGCGCAGGGACCCTTCTACGAGCAGTACTTC	CASSLAQGPFYEQYF
TRBV28	-	TRBJ2-7	-	14	TGTGCCAGCAGTTTAAGCGGACCTTCCTACGAGCAGTACTTC	CASSLSGPSYEQYF
TRBV2	-	TRBJ1-2	TRBD1	14	TGTGCCAGTCTACAGGGGCTCAGCACCTATGGCTACACCTTC	CASLQGLSTYGYTF
TRBV28	-	TRBJ1-1	-	16	TGTGCCAGCAGTTCCCCCACCCTTGGAGGGGGGGCTGAAGCTTTCTTT	CASSSPTLGGGAEAFF
TRBV11-2	-	TRBJ2-5	TRBD2	15	TGTGCCAGCAGCCCCGCTCAAAGCGGGGGAAAGACCCAGTACTTC	CASSPAQSGGKTQYF
TRBV28	once	TRBJ2-6	TRBD1	16	TGTGCCAGCAGTTTTGACAGGGCCTCTGGGGCCAACGTCCTGACTTTC	CASSFDRASGANVLTF
TRBV5-1	-	TRBJ1-2	-	15	TGCGCCAGCAGCTTGGTCGCAGGCCCTAACTATGGCTACACCTTC	CASSLVAGPNYGYTF
TRBV5-1	-	TRBJ2-3	TRBD1	17	TGCGCCAGCAGCTGGGGGCGAGACAGGGGGTACGGGGATACGCAGTATTTT	CASSWGRDRGYGDTQYF
TRBV19	-	TRBJ2-3	-	14	TGTGCCAGTTCCGGCTCGGGGGACACAGATACGCAGTATTTT	CASSGSGDTDTQYF
TRBV2	-	TRBJ1-5	-	13	TGTGCCAGCAAAACGTATAGCAATCAGCCCCAGCATTTT	CASKTYSNQPQHF
TRBV11-2	-	TRBJ2-3	-	15	TGTGCCAGCAGTCGACAGGCCCTGAGCACAGATACGCAGTATTTT	CASSRQALSTDTQYF
TRBV27	-	TRBJ2-7	-	15	TGTGCCAGCAGTTTAACGCAGGGAGTCCGGTACGAGCAGTACTTC	CASSLTQGVRYEQYF
TRBV7-3	-	TRBJ2-1	TRBD2	14	TGTGCCAGCAGCCCCGGGACTAGCGGGACCAAGCAGTTCTTC	CASSPGTSGTKQFF
TRBV9	-	TRBJ2-1	TRBD2	16	TGTGCCAGCAGCCCCCTAACTAGCGGGAGGGTAAATGAGCAGTTCTTC	CASSPLTSGRVNEQFF
TRBV5-5	-	TRBJ2-1	TRBD1	16	TGTGCCAGCAGCTTGGGCGGGACAGGTACTTACAATGAGCAGTTCTTC	CASSLGGTGTYNEQFF
TRBV12-5	few	TRBJ2-1	TRBD2	14	TGTGCTAGTGGTTTGTTTAGCGGGGCCAGTGAGCAGTTCTTC	CASGLFSGASEQFF
TRBV28	-	TRBJ2-7	-	14	TGTGCCAGCAGTGTGACACCCCGCTCCTACGAGCAGTACTTC	CASSVTPRSYEQYF
TRBV6-1	once	TRBJ1-3	TRBD1	15	TGTGCCAGCAGGCGGGACAGGGGTTATGGAAACACCATATATTTT	CASRRDRGYGNTIYF
TRBV11-2	-	TRBJ2-4	-	12	TGTGCCAGCAGCGTAGCCAAAAACATTCAGTACTTC	CASSVAKNIQYF
TRBV29-1	-	TRBJ2-1	-	15	TGCAGCGTCTCTAAGCAACGGGGTAGGGTAGATGAGCAGTTCTTC	CSVSKQRGRVDEQFF
TRBV5-1	-	TRBJ2-7	TRBD1	14	TGCGCCAGCAGCTCGGACAGGGGAGGGCGCGAGCAGTACTTC	CASSSDRGGREQYF
TRBV5-4	-	TRBJ1-1	-	16	TGTGCCAGCAGCCCGCTCCCCGGGCGGATGAACACTGAAGCTTTCTTT	CASSPLPGRMNTEAFF
TRBV4-3	once	TRBJ2-2	-	17	TGCGCCAGCAGCCAAGCTTTCCGGGGGCGCGAGACCGGGGAGCTGTTTTTT	CASSQAFRGRETGELFF
TRBV7-2	-	TRBJ1-1	-	15	TGTGCCAGCAGCTACCTAGCAGGGAGGGACACTGAAGCTTTCTTT	CASSYLAGRDTEAFF
TRBV28	-	TRBJ1-1	TRBD1	12	TGTGCCAGCAGTCCTCACAGGGGGCAAGCTTTCTTT	CASSPHRGQAFF
TRBV30	medium-sized	TRBJ1-1	TRBD1	14	TGTGCCTCCAAACAGGGGTGGGATAACACTGAAGCTTTCTTT	CASKQGWDNTEAFF
TRBV4-2	-	TRBJ1-5	-	17	TGTGCCAGCAGCCAGAACCAGAAAATTTATAGCAATCAGCCCCAGCATTTT	CASSQNQKIYSNQPQHF
TRBV5-4	-	TRBJ2-1	TRBD2	15	TGTGCCAGCAGCTTGAGCAGCGGGAGTTACAATGAGCAGTTCTTC	CASSLSSGSYNEQFF
TRBV6-5	-	TRBJ2-1	-	11	TGTGCCAGCAGTTTGAAGGGACGTCGGTTCTTC	CASSLKGRRFF
TRBV5-1	-	TRBJ1-4	-	13	TGCGCCAGCGGAGGCGGCCCTAATGAAAAACTGTTTTTT	CASGGGPNEKLFF
TRBV2	-	TRBJ2-2	-	14	TGTGCCAGCAATTGGGGTGGGGCCACCGGGGAGCTGTTTTTT	CASNWGGATGELFF
TRBV7-9	few	TRBJ1-5	-	14	TGTGCCAGCAGCTTTCACGGGAGGAATCAGCCCCAGCATTTT	CASSFHGRNQPQHF
TRBV18	-	TRBJ2-1	TRBD1	14	TGTGCCAGCTCAAGGGACAGGGAGCGCAGTGAGCAGTTCTTC	CASSRDRERSEQFF
TRBV5-5	-	TRBJ1-5	TRBD1	15	TGTGCCAGCAGCTTGGAGGGACAGACGGGACAGCCCCAGCATTTT	CASSLEGQTGQPQHF
TRBV6-6	-	TRBJ1-4	-	13	TGTGCCAGCGGGACCGGGGTTGGGGAAAAACTGTTTTTT	CASGTGVGEKLFF